This T cell receptor beta chain stems from a study of T cell changes during pregnancy in multiple sclerosis. The data were produced by immunoSEQ multiplex PCR, yet TCRdb's version contains in-frame clones alone and is incomplete. The sample lists almost 95,000 clones, roughly 90% occurring once. This CDR3 contains 15 residues. The origin of this receptor is a female donor with multiple sclerosis, enrolled in a pregnancy study. V and J are TRBV1 and TRBJ2-3; the table assigns TRBD2, which was not confirmed against the DNA. TRBV1 is described as a pseudogene. Sample: peripheral blood, taken in the first trimester of pregnancy. The CDR3 DNA follows: TGCACCAGCAGCCAAGAAGCTGTTAGCACAGATACGCAGTATTTT. As protein: CTSSQEAVSTDTQYF.